This T cell receptor beta chain comes out of a study of shared clonotypes between healthy human individuals. As processed by the authors: There were no quality scores in the junction-only immunoSEQ sequences, so filtering differed. Generated by immunoSEQ multiplex PCR, the TCRdb table keeps only in-frame clones and is missing some. That table supplies the V and J calls and clone size; D and trimming were determined from the DNA. The table records around 1.5 million clones, under 99% of them present only once. The sequencing input was naive CD4+ T cells sorted from blood. Subset here: CD45RA+ positively selected. This TCR derives from a young man in good health.

The DNA of the CDR3 is TGCGCCAGCAGCTTGAGGGCTAGGGAGACCCAGTACTTC. It codes for CASSLRARETQYF. The chain links TRBV5-1 to TRBJ2-5; no firm D call. V was trimmed by 1 base and J by 5 bases, leaving 9 bases between them. Germline V CDR1 and CDR2: SGHRS, YFSETQ. The CDR3 totals 13 residues.